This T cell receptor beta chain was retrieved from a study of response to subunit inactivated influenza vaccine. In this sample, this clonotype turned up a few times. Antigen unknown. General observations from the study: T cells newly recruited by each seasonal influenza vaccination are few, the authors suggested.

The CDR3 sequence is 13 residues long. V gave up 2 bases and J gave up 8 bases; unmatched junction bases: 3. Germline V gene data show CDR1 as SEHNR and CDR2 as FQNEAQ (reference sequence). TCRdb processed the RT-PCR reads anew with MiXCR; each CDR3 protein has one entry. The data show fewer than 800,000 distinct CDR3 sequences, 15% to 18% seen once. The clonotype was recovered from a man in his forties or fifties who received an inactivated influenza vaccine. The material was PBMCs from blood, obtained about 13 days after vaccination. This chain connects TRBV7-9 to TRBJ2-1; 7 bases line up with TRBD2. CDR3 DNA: TGTGCCAGCAGCTTAAGCGGGATATATGAGCAGTTCTTC. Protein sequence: CASSLSGIYEQFF.